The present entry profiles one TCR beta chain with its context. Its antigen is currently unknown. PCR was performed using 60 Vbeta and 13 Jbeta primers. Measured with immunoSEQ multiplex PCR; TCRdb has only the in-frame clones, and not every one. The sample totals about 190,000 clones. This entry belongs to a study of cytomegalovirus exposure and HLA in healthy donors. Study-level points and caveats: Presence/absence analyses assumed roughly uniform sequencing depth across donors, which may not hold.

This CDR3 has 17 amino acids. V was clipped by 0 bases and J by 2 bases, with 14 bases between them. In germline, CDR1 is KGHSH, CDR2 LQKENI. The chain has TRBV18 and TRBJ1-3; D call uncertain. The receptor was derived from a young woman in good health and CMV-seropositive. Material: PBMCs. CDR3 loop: CASSPPSAARAGNTIYF. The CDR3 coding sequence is TGTGCCAGCTCACCACCATCCGCTGCCCGAGCTGGAAACACCATATATTTT.